The rows below give T cell receptor beta chains drawn from one sample of a study of regulatory T cells in long-lasting Graves disease. Each CDR3 protein gets one entry after TCRdb re-called the multiplex PCR reads with MiXCR. The table records roughly 520,000 distinct CDR3 sequences, around 12% of them present only once. Separately, the same data were catalogued under a study of T cells in Graves' hyperthyroidism and ophthalmopathy.

Source: peripheral blood mononuclear cells (PBMCs), taken at new diagnosis, from a patient treated with antithyroid drugs. The source of these receptors is a woman in her thirties with Graves disease. Both conserved end residues are trimmed from each CDR3.

V,J,CDR3
TRBV30,TRBJ2-5,AWPDRVETQY
TRBV5-1,TRBJ2-7,ASSLSFGHYEQY
TRBV27,TRBJ2-3,ASSFWREGTDTQY
TRBV6-5,TRBJ1-1,ASSYPGRNTEAF
TRBV2,TRBJ2-6,AGSVAGANVLT
TRBV20-1,TRBJ2-2,SARDSRQGASGELF
TRBV11-2,TRBJ2-3,ASSLRFRGRPLRGTDTQY
TRBV7-3,TRBJ2-1,ASSLMGPRSSYNEQF
TRBV11-2,TRBJ1-1,ASSLVGAGMNTEAF
TRBV4-1,TRBJ2-7,ASSQGLPGRGEQY
TRBV24-1,TRBJ2-1,ATSDSRARTSSYNEQF
TRBV5-1,TRBJ2-7,ASSLEDSSNSYEQY
TRBV6-1,TRBJ1-5,ASSLPGGPGQPQH
TRBV24-1,TRBJ2-1,ATSDSWGTYNEQF
TRBV2,TRBJ2-5,ASRNRGVRETQY
TRBV4-3,TRBJ1-5,ASSQEIRGDGSNQPQH
TRBV9,TRBJ2-7,ASSLSSGTEQY
TRBV28,TRBJ1-5,ASSYPGSNQPQH
TRBV19,TRBJ2-5,ASKDTLIQETQY
TRBV24-1,TRBJ2-1,ATSSSYNEQF
TRBV20-1,TRBJ2-3,SASGGLAASTDTQY
TRBV4-3,TRBJ2-7,ASSLGQGDSYEQY
TRBV11-2,TRBJ2-1,ASSHGTGYGLIDEQF
TRBV6-2/TRBV6-3,TRBJ2-5,ASSEGGSGIFVETQH
TRBV7-9,TRBJ2-1,ASSWQGFYNEQF
TRBV18,TRBJ1-3,ASSDLGVAGNTIY
TRBV18,TRBJ1-5,ASSPGGYDQPQH
TRBV15,TRBJ1-1,ATSRDRVGNTEAF
TRBV28,TRBJ1-1,ASSLSWLGNTEAF
TRBV2,TRBJ2-1,ASRDGTSGSPSEF
TRBV25-1,TRBJ2-3,ASSESRKTDTQY
TRBV5-5,TRBJ2-5,ASSLYRKETQY
TRBV2,TRBJ2-1,ASMLASGRNEQF
TRBV11-2,TRBJ2-5,ASSLTTSGRRRETQY
TRBV19,TRBJ2-3,ASSIFFTDTQY
TRBV20-1,TRBJ1-1,SASVGPDTEAF
TRBV4-1,TRBJ2-1,ASSPHWADPILLNEQF
TRBV19,TRBJ2-2,ASSSGSANTGELF